This T cell receptor (beta chain) is from a study of CD8 T cells in Susac syndrome. CDR3 length: 13 amino acids. Germline V gene sequence: CDR1 SNHLY, CDR2 FYNNEI. Trimming stripped 3 bases from V and 0 bases from J, with 3 bases between. Reverse transcription of about 0.45 to 1 ug RNA was carried out with random hexamers. It was immunoSEQ multiplex PCR that amplified TCR beta CDR3 across 54 Vbeta and 13 Jbeta. TCRdb analysed the immunoSEQ multiplex PCR reads with MiXCR anew, one entry per CDR3 protein. The data show over 95,000 distinct CDR3 sequences, about 90% seen once. This TCR was sampled from a human donor in good health. Material for sequencing was CD4+ T cells from PBMCs. The chain combines TRBV2 with TRBJ2-1; D gene uncertain. Here the CDR3 reads CASSETSYNEQFF. CDR3 DNA sequence: TGTGCCAGCAGTGAGACCTCCTACAATGAGCAGTTCTTC.